Listed below are T cell receptor beta chains from one sample, sequenced in a study of cytomegalovirus exposure and HLA in healthy donors. Measured with immunoSEQ multiplex PCR; TCRdb has only the in-frame clones, and not every one. The sample has around 130,000 clones; almost 85% are singletons. The sequenced sample consisted of PBMCs. The origin of the receptors is a woman aged 18-35 years in good health and CMV-seronegative. Both conserved end residues are part of each CDR3. A D gene is named only where the DNA matches it firmly. Size is omitted from some rows. Given values are once, few, many or a class for expanded clones.

d_gene: TRBD1; j_gene: TRBJ1-2; abundance: NA; v_gene: TRBV13; CDR3aa: CASSPGTDVYGYTF; CDR3nt: TGTGCCAGCAGCCCAGGGACAGACGTCTATGGCTACACCTTC
d_gene: NA; j_gene: TRBJ1-2; abundance: NA; v_gene: TRBV9; CDR3aa: CASSVGPQARYGYTF; CDR3nt: TGTGCCAGCAGCGTAGGCCCGCAGGCACGCTATGGCTACACCTTC
d_gene: NA; j_gene: TRBJ1-5; abundance: NA; v_gene: TRBV30; CDR3aa: CAWSVVREYSNQPQHF; CDR3nt: TGTGCCTGGAGTGTAGTACGGGAGTATAGCAATCAGCCCCAGCATTTT
d_gene: TRBD2; j_gene: TRBJ2-1; abundance: NA; v_gene: TRBV7-9; CDR3aa: CASTPGREGYNEQFF; CDR3nt: TGTGCCAGCACCCCAGGGCGGGAGGGATACAATGAGCAGTTCTTC
d_gene: TRBD1; j_gene: TRBJ1-1; abundance: NA; v_gene: TRBV18; CDR3aa: CASSSTGGATEAFF; CDR3nt: TGTGCCAGCTCATCGACAGGGGGCGCCACTGAAGCTTTCTTT
d_gene: TRBD1; j_gene: TRBJ1-1; abundance: NA; v_gene: TRBV7-2; CDR3aa: CASSLPGTGGDEAFF; CDR3nt: TGTGCCAGCAGCTTACCCGGGACAGGGGGCGATGAAGCTTTCTTT
d_gene: TRBD1; j_gene: TRBJ2-7; abundance: NA; v_gene: TRBV6-5; CDR3aa: CASSLTGGPYEQYF; CDR3nt: TGTGCCAGCAGCTTAACAGGGGGCCCCTACGAGCAGTACTTC
d_gene: TRBD2; j_gene: TRBJ2-5; abundance: NA; v_gene: TRBV9; CDR3aa: CASSVVLAGGRETQYF; CDR3nt: TGTGCCAGCAGCGTAGTATTAGCGGGGGGAAGAGAGACCCAGTACTTC
d_gene: TRBD1; j_gene: TRBJ2-7; abundance: NA; v_gene: TRBV6-6; CDR3aa: CASSKTGATYEQYF; CDR3nt: TGTGCCAGCAGTAAGACAGGGGCGACCTACGAGCAGTACTTC
d_gene: TRBD2; j_gene: TRBJ2-5; abundance: NA; v_gene: TRBV19; CDR3aa: CASSLSGREETQYF; CDR3nt: TGTGCCAGTAGTCTCAGCGGGAGAGAGGAGACCCAGTACTTC
d_gene: TRBD1; j_gene: TRBJ1-5; abundance: NA; v_gene: TRBV30; CDR3aa: CAWNRDRDQPQHF; CDR3nt: TGTGCCTGGAACCGGGACAGGGATCAGCCCCAGCATTTT
d_gene: TRBD1; j_gene: TRBJ1-4; abundance: few; v_gene: TRBV5-1; CDR3aa: CASSPSRDRGNEKLFF; CDR3nt: TGCGCCAGCAGCCCATCCCGGGACAGGGGTAATGAAAAACTGTTTTTT
d_gene: TRBD1; j_gene: TRBJ1-2; abundance: NA; v_gene: TRBV6-6; CDR3aa: CASSPGDRASYGYTF; CDR3nt: TGTGCCAGCAGCCCGGGGGACAGGGCTTCGTATGGCTACACCTTC
d_gene: NA; j_gene: TRBJ2-5; abundance: NA; v_gene: TRBV7-9; CDR3aa: CASSLATSSLGETQYF; CDR3nt: TGTGCCAGCAGCTTAGCGACATCTAGCCTGGGAGAGACCCAGTACTTC
d_gene: NA; j_gene: TRBJ1-1; abundance: NA; v_gene: TRBV11-2; CDR3aa: CASSSYTEAFF; CDR3nt: TGTGCCAGCAGCTCCTACACTGAAGCTTTCTTT
d_gene: NA; j_gene: TRBJ2-1; abundance: NA; v_gene: TRBV7-2; CDR3aa: CASSPRVRGRDNEQFF; CDR3nt: TGTGCCAGCAGCCCGCGCGTGCGGGGGCGCGACAATGAGCAGTTCTTC
d_gene: TRBD1; j_gene: TRBJ2-3; abundance: NA; v_gene: TRBV5-1; CDR3aa: CASGKQGARKDTQYF; CDR3nt: TGCGCCAGCGGAAAACAGGGGGCGCGGAAAGATACGCAGTATTTT
d_gene: TRBD2; j_gene: TRBJ2-1; abundance: NA; v_gene: TRBV11-2; CDR3aa: CASSPRGLAGGPRFNEQFF; CDR3nt: TGTGCCAGCAGCCCGAGGGGCCTAGCGGGAGGGCCTAGGTTCAATGAGCAGTTCTTC
d_gene: NA; j_gene: TRBJ2-7; abundance: NA; v_gene: TRBV21-1; CDR3aa: CASRGYKTSWNSYEQYF; CDR3nt: TGTGCCAGCCGGGGATATAAAACTAGTTGGAACTCCTACGAGCAGTACTTC
d_gene: TRBD2; j_gene: TRBJ2-5; abundance: NA; v_gene: TRBV5-6; CDR3aa: CASSLYPASGVSETQYF; CDR3nt: TGTGCCAGCAGCTTGTATCCCGCTAGCGGGGTGTCAGAGACCCAGTACTTC
d_gene: NA; j_gene: TRBJ2-1; abundance: NA; v_gene: TRBV27; CDR3aa: CASSSPRTASYNEQFF; CDR3nt: TGTGCCAGCAGTTCCCCGAGGACAGCCTCCTACAATGAGCAGTTCTTC
d_gene: TRBD1; j_gene: TRBJ2-7; abundance: NA; v_gene: TRBV18; CDR3aa: CASSPGTGHEQYF; CDR3nt: TGTGCCAGCTCACCAGGGACAGGGCACGAGCAGTACTTC
d_gene: NA; j_gene: TRBJ2-2; abundance: few; v_gene: TRBV5-1; CDR3aa: CASSLQGTVRTGELFF; CDR3nt: TGCGCCAGCAGCCTACAGGGTACCGTACGTACCGGGGAGCTGTTTTTT
d_gene: NA; j_gene: TRBJ1-3; abundance: NA; v_gene: TRBV6-5; CDR3aa: CASRSPGSSGNTIYF; CDR3nt: TGTGCCAGCAGGAGCCCGGGAAGCTCTGGAAACACCATATATTTT
d_gene: TRBD2; j_gene: TRBJ2-5; abundance: NA; v_gene: TRBV7-8; CDR3aa: CASSLASGGYKTQYF; CDR3nt: TGTGCCAGCAGCTTAGCTAGCGGGGGGTACAAGACCCAGTACTTC
d_gene: TRBD2; j_gene: TRBJ2-7; abundance: NA; v_gene: TRBV6-1; CDR3aa: CASRNLAGGSYEQYF; CDR3nt: TGTGCCAGCAGAAACCTAGCGGGAGGTTCCTACGAGCAGTACTTC
d_gene: TRBD1; j_gene: TRBJ1-6; abundance: NA; v_gene: TRBV6-5; CDR3aa: CASSYQDRGSSPLHF; CDR3nt: TGTGCCAGCAGTTACCAGGACAGGGGTTCATCACCCCTCCACTTT
d_gene: NA; j_gene: TRBJ1-1; abundance: NA; v_gene: TRBV15; CDR3aa: CATSRDGGSLKTEAFF; CDR3nt: TGTGCCACCAGCAGAGATGGAGGCTCCCTGAAGACTGAAGCTTTCTTT
d_gene: TRBD2; j_gene: TRBJ2-7; abundance: NA; v_gene: TRBV5-1; CDR3aa: CASSLDSGITYEQYF; CDR3nt: TGCGCCAGCAGCTTGGATAGCGGGATCACTTACGAGCAGTACTTC
d_gene: TRBD1; j_gene: TRBJ1-2; abundance: NA; v_gene: TRBV4-1; CDR3aa: CASSRPTGARAYGYTF; CDR3nt: TGCGCCAGCAGCCGGCCCACAGGGGCGCGGGCCTATGGCTACACCTTC
d_gene: TRBD1; j_gene: TRBJ1-1; abundance: NA; v_gene: TRBV18; CDR3aa: CASSPRQGASAVNTEAFF; CDR3nt: TGTGCCAGCTCACCGCGACAGGGGGCATCGGCCGTGAACACTGAAGCTTTCTTT
d_gene: NA; j_gene: TRBJ2-7; abundance: NA; v_gene: TRBV6-1; CDR3aa: CASSEALAGYEQYF; CDR3nt: TGTGCCAGCAGTGAAGCGCTGGCAGGCTACGAGCAGTACTTC
d_gene: TRBD2; j_gene: TRBJ2-3; abundance: NA; v_gene: TRBV18; CDR3aa: CASSLAGSTDTQYF; CDR3nt: TGTGCCAGCTCCCTAGCGGGGAGCACAGATACGCAGTATTTT
d_gene: TRBD2; j_gene: TRBJ2-3; abundance: NA; v_gene: TRBV4-2; CDR3aa: CASSQQSSGGKDTQYF; CDR3nt: TGTGCCAGCAGCCAACAATCTAGCGGGGGAAAAGATACGCAGTATTTT
d_gene: TRBD1; j_gene: TRBJ1-6; abundance: few; v_gene: TRBV30; CDR3aa: CACEGALGSPLHF; CDR3nt: TGTGCCTGCGAGGGGGCATTAGGTTCACCCCTCCACTTT
d_gene: NA; j_gene: TRBJ1-4; abundance: NA; v_gene: TRBV6-1; CDR3aa: CASSEPGSAATNEKLFF; CDR3nt: TGTGCCAGCAGTGAACCGGGGTCAGCAGCAACTAATGAAAAACTGTTTTTT
d_gene: NA; j_gene: TRBJ2-5; abundance: NA; v_gene: TRBV5-1; CDR3aa: CASSDSPNWKSRETQYF; CDR3nt: TGCGCCAGCAGCGACTCCCCTAACTGGAAGTCACGGGAGACCCAGTACTTC
d_gene: TRBD2; j_gene: TRBJ2-1; abundance: NA; v_gene: TRBV5-4; CDR3aa: CASGAGVSYNEQFF; CDR3nt: TGTGCCAGCGGCGCGGGGGTCTCCTACAATGAGCAGTTCTTC
d_gene: NA; j_gene: TRBJ1-1; abundance: NA; v_gene: TRBV5-1; CDR3aa: CASSLLTGGNTEAFF; CDR3nt: TGCGCCAGCAGCTTGCTGACAGGTGGGAACACTGAAGCTTTCTTT
d_gene: TRBD1; j_gene: TRBJ1-5; abundance: once; v_gene: TRBV11-2; CDR3aa: CASSFDRGDQPQHF; CDR3nt: TGTGCCAGCAGCTTCGACAGGGGGGACCAGCCCCAGCATTTT
d_gene: NA; j_gene: TRBJ2-7; abundance: NA; v_gene: TRBV5-6; CDR3aa: CASSLRESYEQYF; CDR3nt: TGTGCCAGCAGCTTGAGGGAGTCCTACGAGCAGTACTTC
d_gene: TRBD1; j_gene: TRBJ2-1; abundance: few; v_gene: TRBV4-1; CDR3aa: CASSQDPGTGGLSYNEQFF; CDR3nt: TGCGCCAGCAGCCAAGACCCCGGGACAGGGGGCCTCTCCTACAATGAGCAGTTCTTC
d_gene: NA; j_gene: TRBJ2-7; abundance: NA; v_gene: TRBV6-1; CDR3aa: CASSLTASYEQYF; CDR3nt: TGTGCCAGCAGCCTGACAGCCTCCTACGAGCAGTACTTC
d_gene: TRBD1; j_gene: TRBJ2-2; abundance: NA; v_gene: TRBV25-1; CDR3aa: CASTSTGDTGELFF; CDR3nt: TGTGCCAGCACCTCAACAGGGGACACCGGGGAGCTGTTTTTT
d_gene: NA; j_gene: TRBJ1-1; abundance: NA; v_gene: TRBV2; CDR3aa: CASSEWRENTEAFF; CDR3nt: TGTGCCAGCAGTGAATGGAGGGAGAACACTGAAGCTTTCTTT
d_gene: NA; j_gene: TRBJ1-4; abundance: NA; v_gene: TRBV7-9; CDR3aa: CASSFGGSGEKLFF; CDR3nt: TGTGCCAGCAGCTTTGGGGGGTCTGGGGAAAAACTGTTTTTT
d_gene: TRBD1; j_gene: TRBJ1-1; abundance: NA; v_gene: TRBV12-5; CDR3aa: CASGLRTGGRTEAFF; CDR3nt: TGTGCTAGTGGCCTGCGGACAGGGGGACGGACTGAAGCTTTCTTT